This is a list of T cell receptor beta chains from one sample in a study of T-cell memory formation after mild COVID-19. Using its own MiXCR run on the 5' RACE reads, TCRdb lists one record per CDR3 protein. The repertoire consists of 300,000 to 350,000 distinct CDR3 sequences, with 12% to 15% occurring once and the leading ten covering about 24%. Sequencing was carried out using PBMCs or a T cell subset sorted from them (not recorded which). The receptors were sampled from a man aged 18 to 29 who had mild COVID-19 (a few samples of this study predate the infection). Cell type and time point are not known. The CDR3 runs from the conserved cysteine through the conserved F or W. Fields, in order: clone size, V gene, D gene, J gene, CDR3 DNA, CDR3 protein. The D gene is left open where the match is weak. For some rows the clone size is stated as once, few or many, or as a class when expanded; others skip it.

clone_size: NA
v_call: TRBV20-1
d_call: TRBD1
j_call: TRBJ2-1
cdr3_nt: TGCAGTGCTAGGAGGGGGCCGTGGGATGAGCAGTTCTTC
cdr3_aa: CSARRGPWDEQFF

clone_size: NA
v_call: TRBV4-1
d_call: NA
j_call: TRBJ1-2
cdr3_nt: TGCGCCAGCAGCCAAGTGAGGGGAATCTATGGCTACACCTTC
cdr3_aa: CASSQVRGIYGYTF

clone_size: few
v_call: TRBV29-1
d_call: NA
j_call: TRBJ2-3
cdr3_nt: TGCAGCGTCCCGATCGCCACAGATACGCAGTATTTT
cdr3_aa: CSVPIATDTQYF

clone_size: few
v_call: TRBV15
d_call: TRBD2
j_call: TRBJ2-7
cdr3_nt: TGTGCCACCAGCAGAGAACGGAGTGGCGGGGGAACCTACGAGCAGTACTTC
cdr3_aa: CATSRERSGGGTYEQYF

clone_size: NA
v_call: TRBV25-1
d_call: TRBD2
j_call: TRBJ2-5
cdr3_nt: TGTGCCAGCAGTGAATTAGACGGGGGGGCCAGAGAGACCCAGTACTTC
cdr3_aa: CASSELDGGARETQYF

clone_size: NA
v_call: TRBV6-5
d_call: NA
j_call: TRBJ1-6
cdr3_nt: TGTGCCAGCAGTTACCAAGGGCGGGCCTCTGGTACCCTCCACTTT
cdr3_aa: CASSYQGRASGTLHF

clone_size: many
v_call: TRBV9
d_call: NA
j_call: TRBJ2-5
cdr3_nt: TGTGCCAGCAGCGTAGCGGGGGGCTTCCAAGAGACCCAGTACTTC
cdr3_aa: CASSVAGGFQETQYF

clone_size: NA
v_call: TRBV7-9
d_call: TRBD1
j_call: TRBJ1-2
cdr3_nt: TGTGCCAGCAGCCCAGGGCTGGGACAGGGGGCGATTAACTATGGCTACACCTTC
cdr3_aa: CASSPGLGQGAINYGYTF

clone_size: NA
v_call: TRBV5-6
d_call: NA
j_call: TRBJ2-5
cdr3_nt: TGTGCCAGCAGCTTGTGGGAAGAGACCCAGTACTTC
cdr3_aa: CASSLWEETQYF

clone_size: few
v_call: TRBV15
d_call: NA
j_call: TRBJ1-3
cdr3_nt: TGTGCCACCAGCAGCGGCAGGGTATTCGGAAACACCATATATTTT
cdr3_aa: CATSSGRVFGNTIYF

clone_size: many
v_call: TRBV7-9
d_call: TRBD1
j_call: TRBJ2-5
cdr3_nt: TGTGCCAGCAGCTTACTGAGGACAGGGCGGGAGACCCAGTACTTC
cdr3_aa: CASSLLRTGRETQYF

clone_size: few
v_call: TRBV9
d_call: NA
j_call: TRBJ2-6
cdr3_nt: TGTGCCAGCAGCGTAGCTACGGAATACGCCTGGGTCCTGACTTTC
cdr3_aa: CASSVATEYAWVLTF

clone_size: NA
v_call: TRBV4-2
d_call: NA
j_call: TRBJ2-1
cdr3_nt: TGTGCCAGCAGCCCGGGGCTGGGATACAATGAGCAGTTCTTC
cdr3_aa: CASSPGLGYNEQFF

clone_size: few
v_call: TRBV9
d_call: NA
j_call: TRBJ2-3
cdr3_nt: TGTGCCAGCAGCGTGTCCAGAGCAGATACGCAGTATTTT
cdr3_aa: CASSVSRADTQYF

clone_size: many
v_call: TRBV28
d_call: NA
j_call: TRBJ1-1
cdr3_nt: TGTGCCAGCAGTTTTCAGTACTCCAACCCGAACACTGAAGCTTTCTTT
cdr3_aa: CASSFQYSNPNTEAFF

clone_size: NA
v_call: TRBV7-8
d_call: NA
j_call: TRBJ2-4
cdr3_nt: TGTGCCAGCAGCTTAGGTCGGGGGTGGGCCAAAAACATTCAGTACTTC
cdr3_aa: CASSLGRGWAKNIQYF

clone_size: NA
v_call: TRBV28
d_call: NA
j_call: TRBJ1-4
cdr3_nt: TGTGCCAGCAGACCTTCACGGGCTTCTGTTAATGAAAAACTGTTTTTT
cdr3_aa: CASRPSRASVNEKLFF

clone_size: few
v_call: TRBV5-1
d_call: NA
j_call: TRBJ2-3
cdr3_nt: TGCGCCAGCAGCTCCGGGGGCATTCAAGATACGCAGTATTTT
cdr3_aa: CASSSGGIQDTQYF

clone_size: NA
v_call: TRBV28
d_call: NA
j_call: TRBJ1-2
cdr3_nt: TGTGCCATCAAAAAGGGGGGGCTGCTATTCAGCTACACCTTC
cdr3_aa: CAIKKGGLLFSYTF

clone_size: few
v_call: TRBV20-1
d_call: NA
j_call: TRBJ2-1
cdr3_nt: TGCAGTGCTAGGGGCAGGATATCCTACAATGAGCAGTTCTTC
cdr3_aa: CSARGRISYNEQFF

clone_size: NA
v_call: TRBV4-1
d_call: TRBD1
j_call: TRBJ2-3
cdr3_nt: TGCGCCAGCAGCCCCGGACAGGGACTCACAGATACGCAGTATTTT
cdr3_aa: CASSPGQGLTDTQYF

clone_size: few
v_call: TRBV7-9
d_call: TRBD1
j_call: TRBJ2-2
cdr3_nt: TGTGCCAGCAGCTTAAACCCTAGACAGGGGTTAGTCGGGGAGCTGTTTTTT
cdr3_aa: CASSLNPRQGLVGELFF

clone_size: few
v_call: TRBV7-8
d_call: NA
j_call: TRBJ1-5
cdr3_nt: TGTGCCAGCAGCTTAGAAGGCAGGCCTCAGCCCCAGCATTTT
cdr3_aa: CASSLEGRPQPQHF

clone_size: few
v_call: TRBV6-6
d_call: TRBD1
j_call: TRBJ1-4
cdr3_nt: TGTGCCAGCAGTAGGCCGGGACAGGGGTATGAAAAACTGTTTTTT
cdr3_aa: CASSRPGQGYEKLFF

clone_size: NA
v_call: TRBV29-1
d_call: NA
j_call: TRBJ2-7
cdr3_nt: TGCAGCGTTGCTCTACGCCCCAACTACGAGCAGTACTTC
cdr3_aa: CSVALRPNYEQYF

clone_size: few
v_call: TRBV4-3
d_call: NA
j_call: TRBJ2-7
cdr3_nt: TGCGCCAGCAGCCAAGATCGGTCGTTCCACGAGCAGTACTTC
cdr3_aa: CASSQDRSFHEQYF

clone_size: few
v_call: TRBV5-1
d_call: NA
j_call: TRBJ1-1
cdr3_nt: TGCGCCAGCAGCTTGGGGGACACTCTATCGGGAGCTTTCTTT
cdr3_aa: CASSLGDTLSGAFF

clone_size: few
v_call: TRBV10-3
d_call: TRBD2
j_call: TRBJ2-3
cdr3_nt: TGTGCCATCAGTGATAGCGGGGGGCCTACAGATACGCAGTATTTT
cdr3_aa: CAISDSGGPTDTQYF

clone_size: NA
v_call: TRBV10-3
d_call: NA
j_call: TRBJ2-2
cdr3_nt: TGTGCCATCAGGAGGGACACTAACACCGGGGAGCTGTTTTTT
cdr3_aa: CAIRRDTNTGELFF

clone_size: NA
v_call: TRBV10-3
d_call: NA
j_call: TRBJ2-1
cdr3_nt: TGTGCCACAAGGACCGGGAATGGGAAGCAGTTCTTC
cdr3_aa: CATRTGNGKQFF

clone_size: few
v_call: TRBV6-2/TRBV6-3
d_call: TRBD2
j_call: TRBJ2-1
cdr3_nt: TGTGCCAGCAGTTACTCCTACCCAGCGGGGGGGCTGGAGCAGTTCTTC
cdr3_aa: CASSYSYPAGGLEQFF

clone_size: many
v_call: TRBV12-3/TRBV12-4
d_call: TRBD1
j_call: TRBJ2-3
cdr3_nt: TGTGCCAGCAGCCCAACGGACAGGGGCGTTACAGATACGCAGTATTTT
cdr3_aa: CASSPTDRGVTDTQYF

clone_size: NA
v_call: TRBV4-3
d_call: TRBD1
j_call: TRBJ1-5
cdr3_nt: TGCGCCAGCAGCCAAGACTTTGGTGGGGACAGGAATCAGCCCCAGCATTTT
cdr3_aa: CASSQDFGGDRNQPQHF

clone_size: few
v_call: TRBV5-1
d_call: TRBD2
j_call: TRBJ2-3
cdr3_nt: TGCGCCAGCAATCTTGGCGGGGGGGCCACAGATACGCAGTATTTT
cdr3_aa: CASNLGGGATDTQYF

clone_size: NA
v_call: TRBV27
d_call: TRBD1
j_call: TRBJ1-2
cdr3_nt: TGTGCCAGCAGCGTTGATGGACAGGGGGCCCTCTATGGCTACACCTTC
cdr3_aa: CASSVDGQGALYGYTF

clone_size: few
v_call: TRBV7-8
d_call: NA
j_call: TRBJ2-7
cdr3_nt: TGTGCCAGCAGCTCCCGACAGGACCCCTACGAGCAGTACTTC
cdr3_aa: CASSSRQDPYEQYF

clone_size: many
v_call: TRBV4-3
d_call: TRBD2
j_call: TRBJ2-1
cdr3_nt: TGCGCCAGCAGCCAAGATTCCGCGGGGGGGTACAATGAGCAGTTCTTC
cdr3_aa: CASSQDSAGGYNEQFF

clone_size: many
v_call: TRBV6-5
d_call: NA
j_call: TRBJ1-6
cdr3_nt: TGTGCCAGCAGCAGGGGCGGCTCCTATAATTCACCCCTCCACTTT
cdr3_aa: CASSRGGSYNSPLHF

clone_size: NA
v_call: TRBV19
d_call: NA
j_call: TRBJ1-1
cdr3_nt: TGTGCCAGTAGTCCTGAACAGGGTGGGCGGAACACTGAAGCTTTCTTT
cdr3_aa: CASSPEQGGRNTEAFF

clone_size: NA
v_call: TRBV6-5
d_call: TRBD2
j_call: TRBJ2-5
cdr3_nt: TGTGCCAGCACGCATACAGAGCGGGGGACCCAGTACTTC
cdr3_aa: CASTHTERGTQYF

clone_size: NA
v_call: TRBV6-6
d_call: TRBD1
j_call: TRBJ2-1
cdr3_nt: TGTGCCAGCAGCCCCCGGTGGACAGGGAATGAGCAGTTCTTC
cdr3_aa: CASSPRWTGNEQFF

clone_size: NA
v_call: TRBV27
d_call: NA
j_call: TRBJ2-7
cdr3_nt: TGTGCCAGCAGGGGCGGAAACGCCTACGAGCAGTACTTC
cdr3_aa: CASRGGNAYEQYF

clone_size: NA
v_call: TRBV7-9
d_call: NA
j_call: TRBJ2-1
cdr3_nt: TGTGCCAGCAGCTCCGCCTTGCGGACGGGGGACTACAATGAGCAGTTCTTC
cdr3_aa: CASSSALRTGDYNEQFF

clone_size: NA
v_call: TRBV10-3
d_call: TRBD2
j_call: TRBJ2-3
cdr3_nt: TGTGCCACCCTCTTCCCGGGACTAGCGGGTGGGGGAATACATACGCAGTATTTT
cdr3_aa: CATLFPGLAGGGIHTQYF

clone_size: NA
v_call: TRBV18
d_call: NA
j_call: TRBJ2-6
cdr3_nt: TGTGCCAGCTCAAGACGGCAGGGTAGTGCGTCTGGGGCCAACGTCCTGACTTTC
cdr3_aa: CASSRRQGSASGANVLTF

clone_size: many
v_call: TRBV19
d_call: TRBD1
j_call: TRBJ1-1
cdr3_nt: TGTGCCAGTAGTGCGCCCAGGGGGCCGGCCACTGAAGCTTTCTTT
cdr3_aa: CASSAPRGPATEAFF

clone_size: many
v_call: TRBV10-3
d_call: NA
j_call: TRBJ1-1
cdr3_nt: TGTGCCATCAGGCAAGGCTTTCACATGAACACTGAAGCTTTCTTT
cdr3_aa: CAIRQGFHMNTEAFF

clone_size: NA
v_call: TRBV7-2
d_call: TRBD2
j_call: TRBJ2-3
cdr3_nt: TGTGCCAGCAGCTTCCGACTAGCGGGTGGGTCAGATACGCAGTATTTT
cdr3_aa: CASSFRLAGGSDTQYF

clone_size: NA
v_call: TRBV20-1
d_call: TRBD1
j_call: TRBJ1-5
cdr3_nt: TGCAGTGCTTCGGGACAGTATGATCAGCCCCAGCATTTT
cdr3_aa: CSASGQYDQPQHF

clone_size: NA
v_call: TRBV10-3
d_call: TRBD1
j_call: TRBJ1-3
cdr3_nt: TGTGCCATCAGGAGCTTCGGAGGGGGCGCTGGAAACACCATATATTTT
cdr3_aa: CAIRSFGGGAGNTIYF

clone_size: NA
v_call: TRBV6-2/TRBV6-3
d_call: TRBD1
j_call: TRBJ2-5
cdr3_nt: TGTGCCAGCAGCCAGAAGGGGGCAGCGTACCAAGAGACCCAGTACTTC
cdr3_aa: CASSQKGAAYQETQYF

clone_size: NA
v_call: TRBV7-6
d_call: NA
j_call: TRBJ1-6
cdr3_nt: TGTGCCAGCAGCTTAGGTGCTGGGGAACTTTCACCCCTCCACTTT
cdr3_aa: CASSLGAGELSPLHF

clone_size: NA
v_call: TRBV20-1
d_call: TRBD1
j_call: TRBJ1-3
cdr3_nt: TGCAGTGCTACGGGGGGAATCCGGGACAGGGCTGGAAACACCATATATTTT
cdr3_aa: CSATGGIRDRAGNTIYF

clone_size: NA
v_call: TRBV6-2/TRBV6-3
d_call: NA
j_call: TRBJ2-5
cdr3_nt: TGTGCCAGCAAAAGGGCAGGGGACCAAGAGACCCAGTACTTC
cdr3_aa: CASKRAGDQETQYF

clone_size: NA
v_call: TRBV28
d_call: NA
j_call: TRBJ1-5
cdr3_nt: TGTGCCAGCAGTTCAGCAGGTGGTGGCAATCAGCCCCAGCATTTT
cdr3_aa: CASSSAGGGNQPQHF

clone_size: NA
v_call: TRBV7-2
d_call: NA
j_call: TRBJ2-3
cdr3_nt: TGTGCCAGCCATCCAGCAGGGGTAGATACGCAGTATTTT
cdr3_aa: CASHPAGVDTQYF

clone_size: NA
v_call: TRBV29-1
d_call: NA
j_call: TRBJ2-2
cdr3_nt: TGCAGCGTTGAAGACTCACCATTGGACGGACGAAACACCGGGGAGCTGTTTTTT
cdr3_aa: CSVEDSPLDGRNTGELFF

clone_size: few
v_call: TRBV28
d_call: NA
j_call: TRBJ1-6
cdr3_nt: TGTGCCAGCAGGGCTCAGGGTAGCTCCTATAATTCACCCCTCCACTTT
cdr3_aa: CASRAQGSSYNSPLHF

clone_size: NA
v_call: TRBV9
d_call: TRBD2
j_call: TRBJ2-7
cdr3_nt: TGTGCCAGCAGCATAGGAGGGAGGGACGAGCAGTACTTC
cdr3_aa: CASSIGGRDEQYF

clone_size: NA
v_call: TRBV4-1
d_call: NA
j_call: TRBJ2-3
cdr3_nt: TGCGCCAGCAGACAAAAGGGAAATGGTCCGGATACGCAGTATTTT
cdr3_aa: CASRQKGNGPDTQYF